This T cell receptor beta chain came from a study of blood T cell repertoires in COVID-19. The wider study: COVID-19 samples collected from the United States, Italy and Spain covered acute and convalescent phases.

The CDR3 extends over 12 amino acids. The germline gives CDR1 KGHSH, CDR2 LQKENI. Losses at the gene ends were 2 bases for V and 12 bases for J; bases not matched to a gene: 2. Authors' methods: Amplification from reference gene primers served as the basis for estimated nucleated cell counts. Profiled with immunoSEQ multiplex PCR; TCRdb holds only in-frame clones, not every one. The D gene and trimming were derived from the DNA, and the V and J assignments and clone size from that table. The sample includes 30,000 to 35,000 clones, around 73% of them seen just once. This TCR derives from a woman aged 55-69 years with acute or convalescent COVID-19. The chain uses TRBV18 and TRBJ1-4; TRBD1 matches 8 bases. The sequenced sample consisted of peripheral blood. The chain's CDR3 is CASSPGTGQLFF. In nucleotides, the CDR3 is TGTGCCAGCTCACCAGGGACAGGACAACTGTTTTTT.